This T cell receptor beta chain appears in the sequencing data of a study of cytomegalovirus exposure and HLA in healthy donors. Overall study: The approximately 660 first-cohort repertoires shared a platform with the 100 to 150 validation repertoires, as reported in a later analysis. Study-level points and caveats: Cytomegalovirus association was assigned to over 150 TCR beta chains. Later, an analysis found that TCR clusters from the first cohort tended to co-occur in the 90 to 150 validation repertoires.

A remark on this clone: The antigen remains undetermined.

CDR1 is SQVTM, CDR2 ANQGSEA, per germline. The CDR3 loop spans 14 amino acids. V dropped 4 bases and J dropped 7 bases, with 17 bases sitting between them. The table came from immunoSEQ multiplex PCR; TCRdb's copy has only in-frame clones and leaves some out. The repertoire has 200,000 to 250,000 clones, around 86% of them found once; the top ten carry about 2%. The donors were in the roughly 130-subject validation cohort, distinct from the approximately 700-subject first cohort. The J gene is TRBJ2-1, the V gene TRBV29-1, with D possibly TRBD2 on 6 matching bases. Specimen: PBMCs. This clonotype was sampled from a woman younger than 30 in good health and CMV-seropositive. The CDR3 reads CSVGPEGPGNEQFF. The CDR3 DNA reads as TGCAGCGTTGGACCGGAGGGCCCGGGGAATGAGCAGTTCTTC.